Listed below are T cell receptor beta chains from one sample, sequenced in a study of cytomegalovirus exposure and HLA in healthy donors. The data were produced by immunoSEQ multiplex PCR, yet TCRdb's version contains in-frame clones alone and is incomplete. The repertoire holds 160,000 or so clones, with approximately 80% as singletons. Sequencing used PBMCs. These receptors were taken from a young woman in good health and CMV-seropositive. The CDR3 runs from the conserved cysteine through the conserved F or W. A D gene is named only where the DNA matches it firmly. Expanded clones get a size class; other rows say once, few or many, or leave the size out.

J | size | D | V | DNA | CDR3
TRBJ2-5 | few | TRBD2 | TRBV10-3 | TGTGCCACAGATAGCGGGGGACTCCAAGAGACCCAGTACTTC | CATDSGGLQETQYF
TRBJ1-1 | - | - | TRBV19 | TGTGCCAGTTCCCGGGGGGCGTCATACACTGAAGCTTTCTTT | CASSRGASYTEAFF
TRBJ2-2 | once | - | TRBV7-8 | TGTGCCAGCAGCTTAGATTATCGGGGGAAGATGTCGGGGGCGAACACCGGGGAGCTGTTTTTT | CASSLDYRGKMSGANTGELFF
TRBJ2-7 | few | - | TRBV7-6 | TGTGCCAGCAGCCACCGGGTCTCCTACGAGCAGTACTTC | CASSHRVSYEQYF
TRBJ1-5 | - | - | TRBV7-8 | TGTGCCAGCAGCTTAGACAGGCTCGATCAGCCCCAGCATTTT | CASSLDRLDQPQHF
TRBJ2-3 | few | TRBD2 | TRBV30 | TGTGCCTGGACCGGGACTAGCGGGGGGGTGGATACGCAGTATTTT | CAWTGTSGGVDTQYF
TRBJ2-7 | - | TRBD1 | TRBV4-1 | TGCGCCAGCAGCCCTCCCTTCGGGACAGGGGGCTTCGAGCAGTACTTC | CASSPPFGTGGFEQYF
TRBJ1-3 | - | TRBD1 | TRBV4-3 | TGCGCCAGCAGCCCCGTGCGGGTTGGGTACAGGGGCGTTCCGAGAGGAAACACCATATATTTT | CASSPVRVGYRGVPRGNTIYF
TRBJ1-6 | - | TRBD1 | TRBV30 | TGTGCCTGGGTGACAGGGGGTAATTCACCCCTCCACTTT | CAWVTGGNSPLHF
TRBJ1-6 | - | - | TRBV2 | TGTGCCAGCACCGGCGTGCGGACAAATTCACCCCTCCACTTT | CASTGVRTNSPLHF